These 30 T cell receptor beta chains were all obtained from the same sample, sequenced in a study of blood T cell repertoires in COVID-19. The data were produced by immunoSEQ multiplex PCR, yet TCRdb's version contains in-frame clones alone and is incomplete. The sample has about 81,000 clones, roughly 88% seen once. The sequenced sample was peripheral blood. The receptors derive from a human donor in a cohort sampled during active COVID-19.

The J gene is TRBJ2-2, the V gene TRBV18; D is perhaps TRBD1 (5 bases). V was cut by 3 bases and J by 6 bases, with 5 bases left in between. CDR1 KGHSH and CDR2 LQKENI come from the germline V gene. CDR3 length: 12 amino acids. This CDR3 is CASSPGPGELFF. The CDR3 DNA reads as TGTGCCAGCTCACCGGGGCCCGGGGAGCTGTTTTTT.

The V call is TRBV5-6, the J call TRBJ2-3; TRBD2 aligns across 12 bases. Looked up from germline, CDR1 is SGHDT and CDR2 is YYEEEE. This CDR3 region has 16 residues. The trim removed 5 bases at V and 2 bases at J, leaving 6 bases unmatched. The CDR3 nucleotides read TGTGCCAGCAGTAAGAGACTAGCGGGAGTCACAGATACGCAGTATTTT. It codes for CASSKRLAGVTDTQYF.

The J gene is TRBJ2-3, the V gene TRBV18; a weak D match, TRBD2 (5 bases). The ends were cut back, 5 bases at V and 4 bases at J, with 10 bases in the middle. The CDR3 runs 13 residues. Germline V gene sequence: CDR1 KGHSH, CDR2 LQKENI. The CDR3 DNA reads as TGTGCCAGCTCAGTCGGACTGTCAGATACGCAGTATTTT. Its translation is CASSVGLSDTQYF.

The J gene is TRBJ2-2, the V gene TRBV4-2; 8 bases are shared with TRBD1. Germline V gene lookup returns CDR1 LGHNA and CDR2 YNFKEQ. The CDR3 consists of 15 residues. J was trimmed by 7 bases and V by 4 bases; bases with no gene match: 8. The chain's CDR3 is CASSPTDRAVGELFF. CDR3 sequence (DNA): TGTGCCAGCAGCCCCACGGACAGGGCGGTCGGGGAGCTGTTTTTT.

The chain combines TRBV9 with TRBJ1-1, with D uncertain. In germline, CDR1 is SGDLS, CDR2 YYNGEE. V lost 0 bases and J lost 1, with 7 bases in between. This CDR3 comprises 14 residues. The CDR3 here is CASSVVDANTEAFF. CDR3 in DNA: TGTGCCAGCAGCGTAGTAGATGCGAACACTGAAGCTTTCTTT. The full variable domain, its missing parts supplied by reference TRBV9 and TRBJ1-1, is DSGVTQTPKHLITATGQRVTLRCSPRSGDLSVYWYQQSLDQGLQFLIQYYNGEERAKGNILERFSAQQFPDLHSELNLSSLELGDSALYFCASSVVDANTEAFFGQGTRLTVV.

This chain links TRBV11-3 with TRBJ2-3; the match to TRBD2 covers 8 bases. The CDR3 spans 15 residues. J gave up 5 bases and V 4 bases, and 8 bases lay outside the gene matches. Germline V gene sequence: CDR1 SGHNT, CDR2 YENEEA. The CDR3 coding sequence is TGTGCCAGCAGCTATGGAGCGGGGGATGGAGATACGCAGTATTTT. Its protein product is CASSYGAGDGDTQYF.

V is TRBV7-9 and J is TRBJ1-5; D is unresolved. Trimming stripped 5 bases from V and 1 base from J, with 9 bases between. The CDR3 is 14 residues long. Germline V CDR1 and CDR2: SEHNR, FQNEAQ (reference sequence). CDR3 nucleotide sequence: TGTGCCAGCAGCCCGGGTCGGAGCAATCAGCCCCAGCATTTT. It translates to CASSPGRSNQPQHF.

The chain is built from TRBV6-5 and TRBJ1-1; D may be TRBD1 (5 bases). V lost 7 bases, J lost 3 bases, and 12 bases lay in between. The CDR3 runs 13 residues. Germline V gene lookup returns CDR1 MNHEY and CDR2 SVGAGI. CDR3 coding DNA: TGTGCCAGCACCCCGGGGGGGGACACTGAAGCTTTCTTT. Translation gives CASTPGGDTEAFF.

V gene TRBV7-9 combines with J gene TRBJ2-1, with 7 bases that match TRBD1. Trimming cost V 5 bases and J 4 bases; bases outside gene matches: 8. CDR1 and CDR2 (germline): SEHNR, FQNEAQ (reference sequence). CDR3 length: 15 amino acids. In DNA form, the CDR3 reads TGTGCCAGCAGCCAAGGGGACAGTCCTTACAATGAGCAGTTCTTC. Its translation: CASSQGDSPYNEQFF.

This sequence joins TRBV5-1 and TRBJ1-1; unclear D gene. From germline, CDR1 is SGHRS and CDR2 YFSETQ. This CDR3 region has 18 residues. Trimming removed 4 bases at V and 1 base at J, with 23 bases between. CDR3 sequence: CASSPLGRAPITNTEAFF. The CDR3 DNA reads TGCGCCAGCAGCCCGCTGGGGAGGGCACCTATAACGAACACTGAAGCTTTCTTT. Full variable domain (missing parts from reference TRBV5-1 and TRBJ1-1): KAGVTQTPRYLIKTRGQQVTLSCSPISGHRSVSWYQQTPGQGLQFLFEYFSETQRNKGNFPGRFSGRQFSNSRSEMNVSTLELGDSALYLCASSPLGRAPITNTEAFFGQGTRLTVV.

The CDR3 coding sequence is TGTGCCAGCAGCGAGCCCGGAGGGGCAGATACGCAGTATTTT. Amino acids: CASSEPGGADTQYF. V and J are TRBV9 and TRBJ2-3; D possibly corresponds to TRBD2 (6 bases). CDR1 is SGDLS and CDR2 is YYNGEE in the germline V gene. There are 14 residues in the CDR3. Trimming stripped 3 bases from V and 4 bases from J, with 12 bases between. Full variable domain (outside the CDR3, taken from reference TRBV9 and TRBJ2-3): DSGVTQTPKHLITATGQRVTLRCSPRSGDLSVYWYQQSLDQGLQFLIQYYNGEERAKGNILERFSAQQFPDLHSELNLSSLELGDSALYFCASSEPGGADTQYFGPGTRLTVL.

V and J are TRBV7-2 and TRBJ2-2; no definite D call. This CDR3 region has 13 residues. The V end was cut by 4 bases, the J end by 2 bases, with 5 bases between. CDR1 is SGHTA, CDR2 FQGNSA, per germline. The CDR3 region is CASSSVNTGELFF. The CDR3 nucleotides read TGTGCCAGCAGCTCGGTTAACACCGGGGAGCTGTTTTTT.

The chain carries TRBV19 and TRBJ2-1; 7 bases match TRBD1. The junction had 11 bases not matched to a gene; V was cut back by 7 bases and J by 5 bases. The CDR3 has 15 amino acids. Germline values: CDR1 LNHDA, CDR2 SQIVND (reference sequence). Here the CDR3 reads CASTPGTAPNNEQFF. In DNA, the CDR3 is TGTGCCAGTACCCCCGGGACAGCACCAAACAATGAGCAGTTCTTC.

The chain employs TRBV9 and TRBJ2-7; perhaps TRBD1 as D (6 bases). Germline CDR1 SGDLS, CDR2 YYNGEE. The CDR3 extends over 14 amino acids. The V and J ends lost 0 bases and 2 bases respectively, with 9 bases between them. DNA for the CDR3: TGTGCCAGCAGCGTAGGGACAGCGGCCTACGAGCAGTACTTC. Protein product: CASSVGTAAYEQYF.

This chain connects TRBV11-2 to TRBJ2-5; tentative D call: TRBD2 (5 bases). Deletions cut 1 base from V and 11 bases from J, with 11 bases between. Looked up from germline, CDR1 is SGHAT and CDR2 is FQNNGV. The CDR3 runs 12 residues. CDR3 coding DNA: TGTGCCAGCAGCTTAGCCCGGCGGGTTCAGTACTTC. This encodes CASSLARRVQYF.

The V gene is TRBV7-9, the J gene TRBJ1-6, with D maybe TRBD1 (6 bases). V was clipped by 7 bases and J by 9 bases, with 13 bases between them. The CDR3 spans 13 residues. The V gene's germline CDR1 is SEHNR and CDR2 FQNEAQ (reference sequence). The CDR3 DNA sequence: TGTGCCAGCACCACAGGGCTTCGTTCACCCCTCCACTTT. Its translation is CASTTGLRSPLHF.

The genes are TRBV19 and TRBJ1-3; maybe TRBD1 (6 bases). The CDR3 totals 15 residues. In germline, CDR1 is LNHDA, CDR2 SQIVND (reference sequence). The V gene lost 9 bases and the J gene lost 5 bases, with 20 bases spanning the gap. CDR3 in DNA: TGTGCCAGCAAACCCCCGGGACATCTACGAAACACCATATATTTT. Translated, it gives CASKPPGHLRNTIYF. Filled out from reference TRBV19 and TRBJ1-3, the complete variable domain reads DGGITQSPKYLFRKEGQNVTLSCEQNLNHDAMYWYRQDPGQGLRLIYYSQIVNDFQKGDIAEGYSVSREKKESFPLTVTSAQKNPTAFYLCASKPPGHLRNTIYFGEGSWLTVV.

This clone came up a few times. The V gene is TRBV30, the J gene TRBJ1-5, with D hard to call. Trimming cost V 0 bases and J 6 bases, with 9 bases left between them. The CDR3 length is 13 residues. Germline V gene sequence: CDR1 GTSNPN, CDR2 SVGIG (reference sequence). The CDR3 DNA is TGTGCCTGGAGTGTGGCCCGGGGTCAGCCCCAGCATTTT. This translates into CAWSVARGQPQHF. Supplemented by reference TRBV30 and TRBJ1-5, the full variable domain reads SQTIHQWPATLVQPVGSPLSLECTVEGTSNPNLYWYRQAAGRGLQLLFYSVGIGQISSEVPQNLSASRPQDRQFILSSKKLLLSDSGFYLCAWSVARGQPQHFGDGTRLSIL.

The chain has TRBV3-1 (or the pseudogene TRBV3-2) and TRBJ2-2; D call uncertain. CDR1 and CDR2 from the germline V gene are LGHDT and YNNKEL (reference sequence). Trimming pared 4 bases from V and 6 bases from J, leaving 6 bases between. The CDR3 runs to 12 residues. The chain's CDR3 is CASSPRAGELFF. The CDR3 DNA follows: TGTGCCAGCAGCCCTCGAGCCGGGGAGCTGTTTTTT.

In DNA, the CDR3 is TGCGCCAGCAGTAGACTAGCGGGGACAGATACGCAGTATTTT. This sequence encodes CASSRLAGTDTQYF. The V gene is TRBV10-1, the J gene TRBJ2-3; 11 nucleotides agree with TRBD2. From germline, CDR1 is WNHNN and CDR2 SYGVQD (reference sequence). After removal of 5 bases from V and 3 bases from J, the junction contained 1 base not matched to a gene. The length of the CDR3 is 14 residues.

The CDR3 bases are TGTGCCAGCAGCCAAGAACCGCGCAGGCAGAACACTGAAGCTTTCTTT. As protein: CASSQEPRRQNTEAFF. The chain employs TRBV4-2 and TRBJ1-1; no reliable D call. Germline assignment: CDR1 LGHNA and CDR2 YNFKEQ. The CDR3 loop spans 16 amino acids. V was cut by 0 bases and J by 1 base, with 12 bases left in between.

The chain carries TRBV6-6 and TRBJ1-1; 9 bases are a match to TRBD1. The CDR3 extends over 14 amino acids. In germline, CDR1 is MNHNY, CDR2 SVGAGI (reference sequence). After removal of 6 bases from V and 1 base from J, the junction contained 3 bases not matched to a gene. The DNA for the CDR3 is TGTGCCAGCAGAGGGACAGGGCCGAACACTGAAGCTTTCTTT. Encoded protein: CASRGTGPNTEAFF.

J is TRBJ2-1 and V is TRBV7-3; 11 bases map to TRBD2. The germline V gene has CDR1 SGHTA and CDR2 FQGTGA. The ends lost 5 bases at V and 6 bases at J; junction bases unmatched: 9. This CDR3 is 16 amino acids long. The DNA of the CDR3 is TGTGCCAGCAGCCTAAGTATACTAGCGGGGGTCAATGAGCAGTTCTTC. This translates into CASSLSILAGVNEQFF.

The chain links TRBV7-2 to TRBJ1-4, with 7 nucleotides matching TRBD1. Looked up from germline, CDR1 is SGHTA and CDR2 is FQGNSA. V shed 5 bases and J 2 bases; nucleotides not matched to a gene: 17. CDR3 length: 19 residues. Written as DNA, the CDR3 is TGTGCCAGCAGCCCAAGGGCGACAGGGAGGAAGTCGACTAATGAAAAACTGTTTTTT. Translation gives CASSPRATGRKSTNEKLFF.

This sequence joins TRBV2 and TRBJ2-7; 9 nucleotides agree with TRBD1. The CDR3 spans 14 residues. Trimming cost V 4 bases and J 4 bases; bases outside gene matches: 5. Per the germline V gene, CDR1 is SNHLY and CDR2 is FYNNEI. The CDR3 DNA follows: TGTGCCAGCAGTGTGGGACAGGGACCTTACGAGCAGTACTTC. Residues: CASSVGQGPYEQYF.

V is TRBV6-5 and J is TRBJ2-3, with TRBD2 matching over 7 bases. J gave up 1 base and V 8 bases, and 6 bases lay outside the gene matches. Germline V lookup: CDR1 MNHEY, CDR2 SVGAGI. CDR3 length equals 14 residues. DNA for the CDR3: TGTGCCAGCCTGGGGAGGGGTCGCACAGATACGCAGTATTTT. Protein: CASLGRGRTDTQYF.

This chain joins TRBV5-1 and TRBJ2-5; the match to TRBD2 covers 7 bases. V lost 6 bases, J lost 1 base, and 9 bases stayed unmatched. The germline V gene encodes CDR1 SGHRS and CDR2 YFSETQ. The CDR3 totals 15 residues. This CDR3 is CASKGGGVLQETQYF. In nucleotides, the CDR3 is TGCGCCAGCAAGGGTGGGGGGGTACTCCAAGAGACCCAGTACTTC. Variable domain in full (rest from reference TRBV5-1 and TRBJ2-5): KAGVTQTPRYLIKTRGQQVTLSCSPISGHRSVSWYQQTPGQGLQFLFEYFSETQRNKGNFPGRFSGRQFSNSRSEMNVSTLELGDSALYLCASKGGGVLQETQYFGPGTRLLVL.

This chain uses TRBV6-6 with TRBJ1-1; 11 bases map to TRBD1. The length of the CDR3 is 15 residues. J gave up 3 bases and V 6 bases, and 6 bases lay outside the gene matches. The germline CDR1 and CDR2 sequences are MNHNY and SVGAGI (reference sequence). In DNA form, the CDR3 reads TGTGCCAGCAGGGACAGGGGGCTAGGGGACACTGAAGCTTTCTTT. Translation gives CASRDRGLGDTEAFF.

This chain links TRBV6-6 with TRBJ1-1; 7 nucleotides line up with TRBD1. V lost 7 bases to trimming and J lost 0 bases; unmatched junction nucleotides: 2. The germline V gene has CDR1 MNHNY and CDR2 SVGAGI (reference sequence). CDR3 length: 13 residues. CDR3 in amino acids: CASTGTVNTEAFF. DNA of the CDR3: TGTGCCAGCACCGGGACAGTGAACACTGAAGCTTTCTTT.

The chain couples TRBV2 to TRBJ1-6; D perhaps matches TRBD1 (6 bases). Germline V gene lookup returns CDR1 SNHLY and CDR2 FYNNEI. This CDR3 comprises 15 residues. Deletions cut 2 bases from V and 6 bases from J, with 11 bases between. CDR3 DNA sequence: TGTGCCAGCAGTGAAATCAGAGGGGGTAATTCACCCCTCCACTTT. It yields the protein CASSEIRGGNSPLHF.